This passage covers 27 T cell receptor beta chains from one sample sequenced in a study of blood T cells in healthy people across ages. A second PCR of about 7 to 12 cycles used a sample-barcoded 5' primer and a J-beta primer mix. TCRdb processed the 5' RACE reads anew with MiXCR; each CDR3 protein has one entry. Counted here are more than 1,400,000 distinct CDR3 sequences, roughly 40% occurring once; the ten biggest clones make up 6.5% to 10%. The source material was blood. Every receptor here comes from a woman aged 18-30 years in good health.

Comments on this clonotype: This sequence may be a read error, since a much larger clone differs from it by one base. V gene TRBV5-1 combines with J gene TRBJ1-3; no definite D call. The germline gives CDR1 SGHRS, CDR2 YFSETQ. This CDR3 has 15 residues. The CDR3 here is CASSLNEISGDTIYF. In DNA, the CDR3 is TGCGCCAGCAGCCTAAACGAGATTTCTGGAGACACCATATATTTT. The full variable domain, in which reference TRBV5-1 and TRBJ1-3 provide the parts outside the CDR3, is KAGVTQTPRYLIKTRGQQVTLSCSPISGHRSVSWYQQTPGQGLQFLFEYFSETQRNKGNFPGRFSGRQFSNSRSEMNVSTLELGDSALYLCASSLNEISGDTIYFGEGSWLTVV.

For the CDR3, the DNA is TGTGCCAGCACCCCCAGGGGACGGTCACAAGAGACCCAGTACTTC. Translation gives CASTPRGRSQETQYF. The chain joins TRBV27 to TRBJ2-5; D may be TRBD1 (6 bases). Trimming took 7 bases from V and 2 from J, leaving 17 bases between them. Germline V gene sequence: CDR1 MNHEY, CDR2 SMNVEV (reference sequence). This CDR3 has 15 amino acids.

V and J are TRBV10-2 and TRBJ2-1; D ambiguous. CDR3 length: 12 amino acids. Germline V gene data show CDR1 as WSHSY and CDR2 as SAAADI. V gave up 2 bases and J gave up 5 bases, with 4 bases separating them. This chain's CDR3 is CASSEHNNEQFF. The CDR3 DNA follows: TGCGCCAGCAGTGAGCATAACAATGAGCAGTTCTTC.

The genes are TRBV4-2 and TRBJ2-7; 7 nucleotides match TRBD1. V lost 2 bases, J lost 7 bases, and 11 bases stayed unmatched. Germline-derived CDR1 and CDR2 are LGHNA and YNFKEQ. The CDR3 runs to 15 residues. CDR3 in amino acids: CASSQLGTVYNEQYF. CDR3 coding DNA: TGTGCCAGCAGCCAATTAGGGACAGTATACAATGAGCAGTACTTC.

This sequence joins TRBV20-1 and TRBJ2-3; 7 positions agree with TRBD2. Trimming cost V 3 bases and J 4 bases; bases outside gene matches: 10. Germline V gives CDR1 DFQATT, CDR2 SNEGSKA (reference sequence). The CDR3 is 15 residues long. CDR3 sequence reads: CSARLSGGVADTQYF. CDR3 nucleotides: TGCAGTGCTAGGCTTTCGGGGGGTGTCGCAGATACGCAGTATTTT.

V and J are TRBV7-2 and TRBJ1-6, with 7 positions matching TRBD1. Germline lookup yields CDR1 SGHTA and CDR2 FQGNSA. This CDR3 region has 16 residues. J was trimmed by 0 bases and V by 1 base; bases with no gene match: 0. DNA of the CDR3: TGTGCCAGCAGCTTAGGGGACAGCTCCTATAATTCACCCCTCCACTTT. As protein: CASSLGDSSYNSPLHF.

This sequence joins TRBV20-1 and TRBJ2-1; no clear D gene. Trimming removed 8 bases from V and 0 bases from J, with 14 bases in between. Germline V gene lookup returns CDR1 DFQATT and CDR2 SNEGSKA (reference sequence). There are 14 residues in the CDR3. The CDR3 loop reads CSPEPNDSYNEQFF. CDR3 nucleotides: TGCAGTCCAGAGCCGAACGACTCCTACAATGAGCAGTTCTTC.

This clonotype showed up many times. The rearrangement uses TRBV6-5 and TRBJ2-5; 7 positions match TRBD2. J gave up 2 bases and V 6 bases, and 6 bases lay outside the gene matches. This CDR3 region has 14 residues. CDR1 is MNHEY and CDR2 is SVGAGI in the germline V gene. For the CDR3, the DNA is TGTGCCAGCAGCCCCGGACTAGTACAAGAGACCCAGTACTTC. Protein product: CASSPGLVQETQYF.

The chain combines TRBV12-3 or TRBV12-4 with TRBJ2-2; no definite D call. V was trimmed by 5 bases and J by 6 bases, leaving 7 bases between them. This CDR3 comprises 12 residues. CDR3 protein: CASSPDSGELFF. The CDR3, as DNA: TGTGCCAGCAGTCCCGATTCCGGGGAGCTGTTTTTT.

V and J are TRBV20-1 and TRBJ1-5; a weak D match, TRBD1 (5 bases). The length of the CDR3 is 16 residues. Germline CDR1 and CDR2: DFQATT and SNEGSKA (reference sequence). Trimming stripped 6 bases from V and 2 bases from J, with 20 bases between. CDR3 bases: TGCAGTGCCCCGGAAATTTCAGGGTCGGGCAATCAGCCCCAGCATTTT. It specifies CSAPEISGSGNQPQHF.

This clonotype was observed a handful of times. The rearrangement uses TRBV2 and TRBJ2-1; 11 nucleotides match TRBD2. The J segment lost 7 bases and the V segment lost 6 bases, leaving 2 bases of the junction unmatched. Germline CDR1 SNHLY, CDR2 FYNNEI. CDR3 length: 13 residues. Here the CDR3 reads CASRGLAANEQFF. The CDR3 DNA is TGTGCCAGCAGGGGACTAGCGGCTAATGAGCAGTTCTTC.

V usage is TRBV7-9 and J usage is TRBJ2-5; D is ambiguous. The length of the CDR3 is 15 residues. The germline gives CDR1 SEHNR, CDR2 FQNEAQ (reference sequence). The V end was cut by 4 bases, the J end by 0 bases, with 12 bases between. The CDR3 is CASSSFGGHQETQYF. The CDR3 coding sequence is TGTGCCAGCAGCTCGTTTGGCGGTCACCAAGAGACCCAGTACTTC.

This clonotype was seen more than once but under ten times. The CDR3 sequence is CAIGTGGRENYGYTF. The CDR3 DNA reads as TGTGCCATCGGGACAGGGGGTCGAGAGAACTATGGCTACACCTTC. The chain has TRBV10-3 and TRBJ1-2, with 11 bases matching TRBD1. This CDR3 is built from 15 residues. CDR1 and CDR2 (germline): ENHRY, SYGVKD. V gave up 8 bases and J gave up 2 bases; unmatched junction bases: 7.

The chain employs TRBV6-5 and TRBJ1-2; 7 bases fit TRBD1. V was pared by 6 bases and J by 0 bases, with 4 bases of the junction left unmatched. Germline V gene data show CDR1 as MNHEY and CDR2 as SVGAGI. The CDR3 sequence is 14 residues long. Here the CDR3 DNA reads TGTGCCAGCAGACAAACAGGGGCTAACTATGGCTACACCTTC. This sequence encodes CASRQTGANYGYTF.

V gene TRBV7-2 combines with J gene TRBJ2-7; 10 bases map to TRBD1. The CDR3 is 15 residues long. Trimming at V came to 5 bases and at J to 2 bases, leaving 6 bases not matched to a gene. Per germline, CDR1 SGHTA and CDR2 FQGNSA. DNA for the CDR3: TGTGCCAGCAGCGCGGCCGGGACAGGGGCCTACGAGCAGTACTTC. Encoded protein: CASSAAGTGAYEQYF.

This clonotype has only a few counts. The rearrangement links TRBV28 to TRBJ2-3; D may be TRBD1 (6 bases). The germline V and J ends were trimmed by 3 bases and 0 bases, with 19 bases remaining between them. The CDR3 runs 18 residues. CDR1 MDHEN and CDR2 SYDVKM come from the germline V gene. DNA of the CDR3: TGTGCCAGCAGTTTTAATCCCCGACAGGACACTAGCACAGATACGCAGTATTTT. Its translation is CASSFNPRQDTSTDTQYF.

CDR3 residues: CSAKDPFGGQSYNEQFF. The CDR3 DNA is TGCAGTGCTAAGGACCCTTTTGGCGGCCAGTCCTACAATGAGCAGTTCTTC. The chain has TRBV20-1 and TRBJ2-1; D gene ambiguous. Germline assignment: CDR1 DFQATT and CDR2 SNEGSKA (reference sequence). V dropped 4 bases and J dropped 1 base, with 20 bases sitting between them. The CDR3 totals 17 residues.

J is TRBJ1-2 and V is TRBV7-9; 11 bases map to TRBD1. V was pared by 0 bases and J by 7 bases, with 4 bases of the junction left unmatched. The CDR3 is 15 amino acids. Germline CDR1 reads SEHNR; CDR2 reads FQNEAQ (reference sequence). CDR3 in DNA: TGTGCCAGCAGCTTAGCGGGGACAGGGGGAACTGGCTACACCTTC. Its protein product is CASSLAGTGGTGYTF.

This chain joins TRBV10-3 and TRBJ2-1; 10 bases are a match to TRBD1. The J call may be wrong; the DNA end is better matched by TRBJ2-7. The CDR3 runs 14 residues. Germline CDR1 is ENHRY and CDR2 is SYGVKD. The CDR3 protein is CAISSGTGVNEQYF. The DNA of the CDR3 is TGTGCCATCAGTTCCGGGACAGGGGTCAATGAGCAGTACTTC.

V and J are TRBV20-1 and TRBJ1-1, with D tentatively TRBD1 (5 bases). The CDR3 loop spans 11 amino acids. Germline values: CDR1 DFQATT, CDR2 SNEGSKA (reference sequence). Trimming pared 5 bases from V and 7 bases from J, leaving 11 bases between. CDR3 in DNA: TGCAGTGCTGCAGGGACGGTTGAAGCTTTCTTT. Protein product: CSAAGTVEAFF.

The genes are TRBV28 and TRBJ2-2, with D possibly TRBD2 on 6 matching bases. Trimming removed 3 bases from V and 4 bases from J, with 12 bases in between. Germline values: CDR1 MDHEN, CDR2 SYDVKM. This CDR3 contains 15 residues. This CDR3 reads CASSLYRGGTGELFF. The CDR3 region has the DNA TGTGCCAGCAGTTTGTACCGGGGAGGCACCGGGGAGCTGTTTTTT.

In this sample, this clonotype turned up a few times. V is TRBV5-1 and J is TRBJ1-2, with D possibly being TRBD1 (5 bases). The CDR3 runs 14 residues. Trimming left V 0 bases short and J 6 bases short, with 12 bases between. In germline, CDR1 is SGHRS, CDR2 YFSETQ. The chain's CDR3 is CASSLVGTAHGYTF. The CDR3 DNA sequence: TGCGCCAGCAGCTTGGTGGGGACGGCCCATGGCTACACCTTC.

This clonotype came up a few times. The chain couples TRBV6-1 to TRBJ2-7; D call uncertain. Germline assignment: CDR1 MNHNS and CDR2 SASEGT. The CDR3 contains 13 residues. V lost 2 bases, J lost 3 bases, and 8 bases lay in between. The DNA of the CDR3 is TGTGCCAGCAGTGAATTCATAGGCTACGAGCAGTACTTC. This translates into CASSEFIGYEQYF.

The V and J genes are TRBV3-1 and TRBJ2-1; TRBD1 matches 9 bases. This CDR3 has 16 residues. Germline CDR1 and CDR2: LGHDT and YNNKEL (reference sequence). J was trimmed by 10 bases and V by 4 bases; bases with no gene match: 14. The CDR3 spells CASSRNRPGTGPEQFF. CDR3 coding DNA: TGTGCCAGCAGCCGGAACAGACCCGGGACAGGGCCGGAGCAGTTCTTC.

As to this clonotype: A much bigger clone sits one base away, suggesting this may be a read error. The V and J genes are TRBV29-1 and TRBJ2-1; D could derive from TRBD1 or TRBD2 (7 bases each). Looked up from germline, CDR1 is SQVTM and CDR2 is ANQGSEA. V was cut by 7 bases and J by 13 bases, with 20 bases left in between. The CDR3 is 12 amino acids. The CDR3 loop reads CSASQGGETQFF. In nucleotides, the CDR3 is TGCAGCGCTTCCCAGGGGGGGGAGACCCAGTTCTTC.

The J gene is TRBJ2-5, the V gene TRBV2; 14 nucleotides agree with TRBD2. V lost 6 bases to trimming and J lost 5 bases; unmatched junction nucleotides: 17. CDR3 length: 19 residues. Looked up from germline, CDR1 is SNHLY and CDR2 is FYNNEI. CDR3 nucleotides: TGTGCCAGCAGCGGTTCTACCGGGACTAGCGGGGGAAGAAGGGAGACCCAGTACTTC. It codes for CASSGSTGTSGGRRETQYF.

V is TRBV12-3 or TRBV12-4 and J is TRBJ2-6; TRBD2 might be the D (6 bases). CDR3 size: 17 residues. The germline V and J ends were trimmed by 5 bases and 7 bases, with 21 bases remaining between them. The CDR3 sequence is CASSPPSGDYGANVLTF. CDR3 bases: TGTGCCAGCAGTCCGCCCTCGGGGGATTATGGCGCCAACGTCCTGACTTTC.